This T cell receptor (beta chain) was captured by sequencing in a study of blood T cell repertoires in COVID-19 (dated by TCRdb to the early 2020s). Broadly, across the study: Samples covering the acute and convalescent phases of COVID-19 were provided by collaborators in the United States, Italy and Spain. Sample metadata almost always included a de-identified subject ID, COVID-19 status, age in years and sex. Where available, HLA class I and class II types were obtained from metadata supplied by the sample provider rather than from assay-based typing. A freely available public database, intended as a resource for researchers studying the immune response to SARS-CoV-2, is where the repertoires were released. Samples came from the ongoing ImmuneRACE study (first 160 participants) plus 1,254 subjects from 6 global collaborators. The material from the prospective study consisted of cDNA or gDNA derived from T cells, B-cell-depleted T cells, or PBMCs. Subjects who had been exposed to COVID-19, were actively infected with it, or had recovered from it provided the deeply sampled blood TCRbeta repertoires that made up the dataset. Paper-wide results and their limitations: Clinical and demographic metadata were provided uncurated, with the amount varying by source and participant.

Whole blood was collected in K2EDTA tubes by collaborating institutions according to the institutions' own protocols. For TCRbeta analysis, collaborators shipped samples as frozen whole blood, isolated PBMCs, or DNA extracted from either of those sample types. This clone came up once. Its antigen specificity is not known. No qualities accompany the bases; no much larger clone lies one base away. Taken from cysteine to phenylalanine, the CDR3 has 15 residues. Here the CDR3 DNA is all that survives: 45 bases in frame from base 1. CDR1 SGHDT and CDR2 YYEEEE are derived from the germline V gene. V lost 4 bases and J lost 2 bases, and the count of bases not matched to a germline gene is 6. TCRbeta CDR3 regions were amplified from genomic DNA by means of the immunoSEQ Assay, a bias-controlled multiplex PCR. As for the authors' bioinformatics: The number of nucleated cells in each sample was estimated from the amplification of reference gene primers within the assay. To quantify the absolute abundance of each unique TCRbeta CDR3 rearrangement, sequence reads were collapsed and filtered. For each sample, productive Simpson clonality was calculated as the square root of Simpson's diversity index over productive rearrangements. As stored in TCRdb, this immuneACCESS dataset retains in-frame rearrangements with V and J assigned. A fraction of the clones does not appear; measured against another copy, unresolved V genes explain less than half of the discrepancy, and the remainder lacks a known reason. That table furnishes V, J and clone size, whereas the DNA furnished D and trimming. Here the sample has 150,000 or so clones; just over 85% occur a single time. The ten top clones hold approximately 1.4% of the sample.

The chain is encoded by TRBV5-6 joined to TRBJ2-4, with 7 junctional bases fitting TRBD1. The source is an older woman with acute or convalescent COVID-19. Sequencing was performed on peripheral blood. The CDR3 protein sequence reads: CASSDPRGTKNIQYF. The nucleotides are TGTGCCAGCAGCGACCCCAGGGGGACCAAAAACATTCAGTACTTC.